This T cell receptor (beta chain) was found in a study of blood T cell repertoires in COVID-19 (TCRdb year 2020). In the study overall: Samples from collaborators originated in the United States, Italy and Spain and spanned both the acute and convalescent phases of COVID-19. The prospective study material was composed of cDNA or gDNA derived from T cells, B-cell-depleted T cells, or PBMCs. Subjects who had been exposed to COVID-19, were actively infected with it, or had recovered from it provided the deeply sampled blood TCRbeta repertoires that made up the dataset. The repertoires were released in a freely available public database meant as a resource for research on the immune response to SARS-CoV-2. The samples were drawn from two sources: the first 160 participants of the ongoing ImmuneRACE study, and 1,200 or so subjects contributed by 6 global collaborators. Nearly every sample came with metadata listing a de-identified subject ID, COVID-19 status, age in years and sex. Where available, HLA class I and class II types were taken from metadata supplied by the sample provider and were not determined by assay-based typing.

A note on this clone: This receptor's antigen is unknown. Base qualities were left out, and no much larger clone turns up one base away.

TCRbeta CDR3 regions were amplified from genomic DNA by means of the immunoSEQ Assay, a bias-controlled multiplex PCR. From the authors' description of their analysis: Within the assay, amplification of reference gene primers was used to estimate how many nucleated cells each sample contained. To quantify the absolute abundance of each unique TCRbeta CDR3 rearrangement, sequence reads were collapsed and filtered. For each sample, productive Simpson clonality was calculated by taking the square root of Simpson's diversity index across productive rearrangements. The clones in this table, taken by TCRdb from immuneACCESS, are in-frame only. Not every clone is retained; where verified, under half of the shortfall comes from an unresolved V gene, and the cause of the rest is unknown. That table gives V, J and clone size, and the DNA gave D and trimming. The sample records about 88,000 clones, around 90% of which are singletons. The ten largest clones capture 8.5% to 14% of the sample.

What the work shows at the level of the full study, not this receptor alone: The amount of clinical and demographic metadata varied by source and participant and was provided uncurated.

Collaborating institutions collected whole blood in K2EDTA tubes following their own protocols. For TCRbeta analysis, collaborator samples were shipped as frozen whole blood, as isolated PBMCs, or as DNA extracted from either sample type. Sample: peripheral blood. This receptor was taken from a man at least 80 years old with acute or convalescent COVID-19.

The bases read TGTGCCAGCAGTCCTCTCGGACAGGAACTTGAAGCTTTCTTT. This is translated as CASSPLGQELEAFF. This chain joins TRBV27 to TRBJ1-1; 7 central nucleotides agree with TRBD1. From V the trimming removes 5 bases and from J it removes 7 bases, while the gene matches leave 10 bases of the junction unaccounted for. The CDR3 holds 14 amino acids from the cysteine to the phenylalanine. Only the CDR3 region is kept as DNA, spanning 42 bases read in frame from base 1. CDR1 and CDR2 were assigned from the germline V gene (reference sequence) as MNHEY and SMNVEV.